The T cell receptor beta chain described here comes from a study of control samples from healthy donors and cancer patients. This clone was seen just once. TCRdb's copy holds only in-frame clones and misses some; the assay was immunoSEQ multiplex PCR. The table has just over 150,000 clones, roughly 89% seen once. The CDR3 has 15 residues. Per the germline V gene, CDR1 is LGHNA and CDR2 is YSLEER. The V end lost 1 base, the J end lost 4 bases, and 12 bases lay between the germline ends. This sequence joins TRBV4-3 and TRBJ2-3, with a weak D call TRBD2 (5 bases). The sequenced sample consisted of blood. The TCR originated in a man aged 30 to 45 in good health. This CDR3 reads CASSQAGGASDTQYF. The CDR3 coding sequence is TGCGCCAGCAGCCAAGCCGGAGGAGCTTCAGATACGCAGTATTTT.